Each of the 26 T cell receptor beta chains below was sequenced from the same sample in a study of ipilimumab plus nivolumab after autologous stem cell transplantation. Repertoires were generated with immunoSEQ multiplex PCR, while TCRdb's copy carries only in-frame clones and drops some. The sample records approximately 18,000 clones, around 85% being singletons. The material sequenced was PBMCs, taken in a trial of ipilimumab plus nivolumab as post-transplant consolidation. These receptors all come from a male donor with diffuse large B-cell lymphoma.

CDR3 region: CASSRQGQRGETQYF. DNA for the CDR3: TGTGCCAGCAGCCGACAGGGACAGAGAGGAGAGACCCAGTACTTC. The V gene is TRBV2, the J gene TRBJ2-5, with TRBD1 identical over 7 bases. This CDR3 is 15 amino acids long. With 6 bases clipped from V and 4 bases from J, the junction kept 11 bases outside the gene matches. Looked up from germline, CDR1 is SNHLY and CDR2 is FYNNEI. The variable domain in full, completed from reference TRBV2 and TRBJ2-5, reads EPEVTQTPSHQVTQMGQEVILRCVPISNHLYFYWYRQILGQKVEFLVSFYNNEISEKSEIFDDQFSVERPDGSNFTLKIRSTKLEDSAMYFCASSRQGQRGETQYFGPGTRLLVL.

This clone has a handful of counts. This rearrangement joins TRBV27 to TRBJ2-7; 8 nucleotides agree with TRBD2. The V and J ends lost 11 bases and 5 bases, in that order; junction bases with no gene match: 5. This CDR3 is built from 11 residues. Germline CDR1 and CDR2: MNHEY and SMNVEV (reference sequence). The CDR3, as DNA: TGTGCCGCCGGGGGGGGGAACGAGCAGTACTTC. Translated, it gives CAAGGGNEQYF.

The chain couples TRBV27 to TRBJ2-7; 7 positions match TRBD1. The germline V gene has CDR1 MNHEY and CDR2 SMNVEV (reference sequence). The V gene end was trimmed by 4 bases and the J gene end by 3 bases; junction bases not matched to a gene: 6. This CDR3 spans 14 amino acids. Here the CDR3 DNA reads TGTGCCAGCAGTTATACAGGGGCTGTCTACGAGCAGTACTTC. The encoded protein is CASSYTGAVYEQYF.

The V and J genes are TRBV6-1 and TRBJ2-7, with D unclear. V was pared by 3 bases and J by 5 bases, with 14 bases between. The CDR3 totals 14 residues. The germline V gene has CDR1 MNHNS and CDR2 SASEGT. DNA for the CDR3: TGTGCCAGCAGTGAGGTCGGACCGTTCAACGAGCAGTACTTC. This gives the protein CASSEVGPFNEQYF.

The J gene is TRBJ1-1, the V gene TRBV7-6; D gene uncertain. V was clipped by 0 bases and J by 1 base, with 3 bases between them. The CDR3 totals 13 residues. Germline V CDR1 and CDR2: SGHVS, FNYEAQ. CDR3 nucleotide sequence: TGTGCCAGCAGCTTAGCTCCGAACACTGAAGCTTTCTTT. Its translation is CASSLAPNTEAFF.

This clone was picked up a small number of times. V is TRBV2 and J is TRBJ1-2, with TRBD1 matching 7 bases. The CDR3 loop spans 12 amino acids. V gave up 11 bases and J gave up 5 bases; unmatched junction bases: 8. Germline values: CDR1 SNHLY, CDR2 FYNNEI. CDR3 nucleotide sequence: TGTGCCCTCGGAGGGGGCGAATATGGCTACACCTTC. It yields the protein CALGGGEYGYTF. The variable domain in full, completed from reference TRBV2 and TRBJ1-2, reads EPEVTQTPSHQVTQMGQEVILRCVPISNHLYFYWYRQILGQKVEFLVSFYNNEISEKSEIFDDQFSVERPDGSNFTLKIRSTKLEDSAMYFCALGGGEYGYTFGSGTRLTVV.

The count of this clone is one. The gene calls are TRBV4-2 and TRBJ1-1; D remains unclear. Germline V lookup: CDR1 LGHNA, CDR2 YNFKEQ. This CDR3 region has 18 residues. The V and J ends lost 0 bases and 1 base respectively, with 18 bases between them. The CDR3 here is CASSQDLRPGFTNTEAFF. Written as DNA, the CDR3 is TGTGCCAGCAGCCAAGATCTCCGTCCGGGGTTTACGAACACTGAAGCTTTCTTT.

The chain combines TRBV7-7 with TRBJ2-5; no definite D call. V lost 5 bases and J lost 2, with 9 bases in between. Germline loops: CDR1 SSHAT, CDR2 FNYEAQ (reference sequence). The CDR3 sequence is 13 residues long. The CDR3 loop reads CASSLGRQETQYF. The CDR3 bases are TGTGCCAGCAGCCTCGGGCGTCAAGAGACCCAGTACTTC.

The chain recombines TRBV19 with TRBJ2-7; 7 bases map to TRBD2. In germline, CDR1 is LNHDA, CDR2 SQIVND (reference sequence). V was pared by 3 bases and J by 4 bases, with 6 bases of the junction left unmatched. There are 14 residues in the CDR3. CDR3 in DNA: TGTGCCAGTAGTATTAGGGGAGGGGCGTACGAGCAGTACTTC. Its protein product is CASSIRGGAYEQYF.

The chain carries TRBV2 and TRBJ2-2; no reliable D call. Germline V gene sequence: CDR1 SNHLY, CDR2 FYNNEI. The CDR3 is 14 residues long. V was trimmed by 5 bases and J by 0 bases, leaving 7 bases between them. The CDR3 protein is CASSYSSNTGELFF. The CDR3 region has the DNA TGTGCCAGCAGTTACAGCTCGAACACCGGGGAGCTGTTTTTT. Drawing the rest from reference TRBV2 and TRBJ2-2, the complete variable domain is EPEVTQTPSHQVTQMGQEVILRCVPISNHLYFYWYRQILGQKVEFLVSFYNNEISEKSEIFDDQFSVERPDGSNFTLKIRSTKLEDSAMYFCASSYSSNTGELFFGEGSRLTVL.

The chain couples TRBV7-8 to TRBJ2-1; possibly TRBD1 or TRBD2 for D (5 bases each). Germline assignment: CDR1 SGHVS and CDR2 FQNEAQ. The CDR3 consists of 17 residues. V lost 4 bases and J lost 2, with 18 bases in between. The CDR3 region has the DNA TGTGCCAGCAGCTCCCCGCGGGCCAGGGCTACCTACAATGAGCAGTTCTTC. It yields the protein CASSSPRARATYNEQFF.

The V and J genes are TRBV5-5 and TRBJ1-5, with TRBD1 as a possible D gene (6 bases). The length of the CDR3 is 14 residues. The V gene's germline CDR1 is SGHKS and CDR2 YYEKEE (reference sequence). The V end lost 3 bases, the J end lost 4 bases, and 11 bases lay between the germline ends. The CDR3 loop reads CASSYSTGNQPQHF. DNA for the CDR3: TGTGCCAGCAGCTACTCGACAGGAAATCAGCCCCAGCATTTT.

The table lists this clone with a few counts. The rearrangement uses TRBV4-1 and TRBJ2-1, with D possibly TRBD2 on 5 matching bases. Germline V gene sequence: CDR1 MGHRA, CDR2 YSYEKL. The CDR3 totals 16 residues. Trimming removed 0 bases from V and 5 bases from J, with 14 bases in between. CDR3 protein: CASSQEVAKRNNEQFF. The CDR3 nucleotides are TGCGCCAGCAGCCAAGAGGTAGCGAAGCGAAACAATGAGCAGTTCTTC.

DNA of the CDR3: TGTGCCAGCAGCCCAACAGGGGGTCCCTACAATGAGCAGTTCTTC. It specifies CASSPTGGPYNEQFF. The chain carries TRBV5-6 and TRBJ2-1; 8 positions match TRBD1. CDR1 and CDR2 (germline): SGHDT, YYEEEE. The CDR3 length is 15 residues. Trimming at V came to 4 bases and at J to 2 bases, leaving 5 bases not matched to a gene.

This clone was counted only a few times. V usage is TRBV6-5 and J usage is TRBJ2-2; D is tentatively TRBD1 or TRBD2 (6 bases each). The length of the CDR3 is 14 residues. Trimming shortened V by 0 bases and J by 6 bases, and 8 bases separated the two germline ends. In germline, CDR1 is MNHEY, CDR2 SVGAGI. CDR3 loop: CASSYSGGPGELFF. CDR3 DNA sequence: TGTGCCAGCAGTTACTCTGGGGGGCCCGGGGAGCTGTTTTTT.

This rearrangement joins TRBV4-3 to TRBJ2-2; 9 bases are a match to TRBD2. The V gene's germline CDR1 is LGHNA and CDR2 YSLEER. The CDR3 sequence is 15 residues long. With V trimmed by 1 base and J by 5 bases, 2 bases remained unmatched. The DNA of the CDR3 is TGCGCCAGCAGCCAAGGGACTAGCGATACCGGGGAGCTGTTTTTT. It specifies CASSQGTSDTGELFF.

The rearrangement links TRBV12-5 to TRBJ2-7, with TRBD1 matching over 8 bases. CDR1 and CDR2 from the germline V gene are LGHNT and FRNRAP. The CDR3 is 14 residues long. V gave up 5 bases and J gave up 2 bases; unmatched junction bases: 5. The CDR3 nucleotides are TGTGCTAGTGGTATGGGACAGGCCACCTACGAGCAGTACTTC. It is translated as CASGMGQATYEQYF.

As to this clone: Sequence at one end of the junction differs from germline and may be a read error. This chain links TRBV30 with TRBJ1-2; TRBD1 matches 9 bases. Looked up from germline, CDR1 is GTSNPN and CDR2 is SVGIG (reference sequence). The CDR3 consists of 14 residues. The CDR3 region has the DNA TGTGCCTGGAGCGACCCAGGCACAGGGGGCGGTCTGGGCTTC. The encoded protein is CAWSDPGTGGGLGF.

The chain carries TRBV19 and TRBJ2-2, with D unresolved. CDR1 LNHDA and CDR2 SQIVND come from the germline V gene (reference sequence). V shed 2 bases and J shed 2 bases, with 15 bases lying between them. The CDR3 has 17 residues. As DNA, the CDR3 is TGTGCCAGTAGTATAACGTTTTATCGTACTAACACCGGGGAGCTGTTTTTT. Residues: CASSITFYRTNTGELFF.

This chain joins TRBV7-8 and TRBJ1-1; D gene uncertain. V gave up 5 bases and J gave up 7 bases, with 5 bases separating them. The CDR3 sequence is 10 residues long. Germline assignment: CDR1 SGHVS and CDR2 FQNEAQ. The CDR3 DNA is TGTGCCAGCAGCCGGATTGAAGCTTTCTTT. It specifies CASSRIEAFF.

This sequence joins TRBV18 and TRBJ2-3, with 9 bases lining up with TRBD2. Germline-derived CDR1 and CDR2 are KGHSH and LQKENI. Losses at the gene ends were 2 bases for V and 4 bases for J; bases not matched to a gene: 10. The length of the CDR3 is 17 residues. In DNA, the CDR3 is TGTGCCAGCTCACCAAGTCTTGTGGGACTAGCAGCAGATACGCAGTATTTT. It yields the protein CASSPSLVGLAADTQYF.

The chain combines TRBV10-3 with TRBJ2-1; 8 bases are a match to TRBD2. CDR3 length equals 15 residues. Looked up from germline, CDR1 is ENHRY and CDR2 is SYGVKD. J was trimmed by 3 bases and V by 4 bases; bases with no gene match: 5. CDR3 in amino acids: CAISGPGGDYNEQFF. DNA for the CDR3: TGTGCCATCAGTGGACCGGGGGGGGACTACAATGAGCAGTTCTTC.

The V gene is TRBV5-1, the J gene TRBJ1-6; D perhaps matches TRBD1 (6 bases). With 2 bases removed from V and 6 bases from J, the gap between germline ends came to 15 bases. The germline V gene encodes CDR1 SGHRS and CDR2 YFSETQ. CDR3 length: 16 amino acids. Written as DNA, the CDR3 is TGCGCCAGCAGCTTTGGTGCGGACAGCCCTAATTCACCCCTCCACTTT. Amino acids: CASSFGADSPNSPLHF.

This sequence joins TRBV11-2 and TRBJ2-7, with a tentative D call TRBD1 (6 bases). The V gene's germline CDR1 is SGHAT and CDR2 FQNNGV. The CDR3 length is 15 residues. V was clipped by 3 bases and J by 2 bases, with 14 bases between them. The CDR3 nucleotides read TGTGCCAGCAGCTTGGAGACAGGTGGGGCCTACGAGCAGTACTTC. It specifies CASSLETGGAYEQYF.

The chain joins TRBV7-8 to TRBJ2-5, with D perhaps matching TRBD1 or TRBD2 (6 bases each). Trimming took off 5 bases at V and 3 bases at J, with 10 bases between the two ends. Germline V lookup: CDR1 SGHVS, CDR2 FQNEAQ. This CDR3 is 13 amino acids long. The CDR3 protein is CASSGGREETQYF. DNA of the CDR3: TGTGCCAGCAGCGGGGGGCGTGAAGAGACCCAGTACTTC.

The rearrangement joins TRBV7-2 to TRBJ2-5; 10 bases are a match to TRBD2. The CDR3 consists of 18 residues. The germline V gene encodes CDR1 SGHTA and CDR2 FQGNSA. Trimming at V came to 5 bases and at J to 5 bases, leaving 17 bases not matched to a gene. The CDR3 coding sequence is TGTGCCAGCAGCCAGTGGGGTAGCGGGGGGCCGGAGGAGGAGACCCAGTACTTC. This sequence encodes CASSQWGSGGPEEETQYF.